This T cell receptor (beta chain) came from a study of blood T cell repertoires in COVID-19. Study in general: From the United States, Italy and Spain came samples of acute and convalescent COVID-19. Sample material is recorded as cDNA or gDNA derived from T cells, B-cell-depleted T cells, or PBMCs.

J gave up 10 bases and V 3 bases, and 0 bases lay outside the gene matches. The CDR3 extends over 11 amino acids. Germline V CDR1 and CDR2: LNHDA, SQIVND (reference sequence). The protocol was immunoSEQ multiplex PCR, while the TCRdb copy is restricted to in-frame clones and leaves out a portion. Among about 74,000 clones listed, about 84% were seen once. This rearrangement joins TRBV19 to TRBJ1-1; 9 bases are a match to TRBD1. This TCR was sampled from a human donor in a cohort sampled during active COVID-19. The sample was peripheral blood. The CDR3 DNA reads TGTGCCAGTAGTATGACAGGGGGAGCTTTCTTT. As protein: CASSMTGGAFF.